This T cell receptor (beta chain) was sequenced for a study of regulatory T cells in long-lasting Graves disease (dated by TCRdb to about 2021). Regarding the complete study: Patients with newly diagnosed Graves' disease had been on antithyroid drugs for under 3 months. This study used TCR sequencing and RNA sequencing of peripheral blood to compare persistent Graves' disease patients against newly diagnosed Graves' disease patients. The study took place in China and was registered as a clinical trial. A total of some 33 samples were covered by TCR sequencing, comprising approximately 13 persistent and around 20 newly diagnosed Graves' disease patients. The study at large found these results: TRBV28, TRBJ1-2 and TRBJ2-5 were preferentially used in persistent disease, while TRBV20-1 and TRBJ2-1 were favored in newly diagnosed disease. More public clonotypes were shared among persistent patients (fewer than 3,000) than among newly diagnosed patients (roughly 1,000). Persistent Graves' disease patients showed lower TCR Shannon entropy and fewer highly expanded clones than newly diagnosed patients, suggesting clonal expansion. As a limitation, the authors acknowledged that the small sample size may reduce accuracy. Peripheral blood alone was examined, since thyroid tissue, which constituted the primary lesion, could not be accessed. Sequencing and analysis were limited to the TCR beta chain.

V loses 5 bases, J loses 12 bases, and the germline ends lie 17 bases apart. Counted from cysteine to phenylalanine, this CDR3 has 13 amino acids. The retained sequence is limited to the CDR3, 39 bases, with the frame set at the first base. The germline V gene (reference sequence) supplies CDR1 SEHNR and CDR2 FQNEAQ. The library came from multiplex PCR. Sequenced using an Illumina HiSeq 4000. TCR beta libraries were built with iRepertoire HTBI primers and Arm-PCR amplification of CDR3 regions. Gel purification was performed on PCR products prior to sequencing. Per the original workflow: Gene usage analysis of CDR3 amino acid clonotypes used the 50 to 70 TRBV and more than 13 TRBJ segments found across samples. Filtered high-quality paired reads were merged into contigs using COPE and FqMerger. Contigs were aligned with BLAST to IMGT TRBV, TRBD and TRBJ reference genes, and CDR3 was defined per IMGT. Any clonotype with a frequency above 0.1% was counted as a highly expanded clone. Shannon entropy served as the measure of repertoire diversity, while the Gini coefficient captured V-J evenness. A clonotype found in more than one individual was treated as public. TCRdb applied fastp at Q25 and MiXCR to the public reads, then kept only in-frame beta chains. Rows with a matching CDR3 protein are joined into one entry that keeps the most common DNA and genes. The V and J calls shown here were made by TCRdb, not taken from the authors' results. This sample has about 560,000 distinct CDR3 sequences in its table, and roughly 16% of those were observed once. In total, the top ten clones hold 12% of the sample.

Concerning this clonotype: The antigen it binds to is not known. The sample holds no much larger clone one base away, and base qualities are not on file.

The sample's time point label, decoded: newly diagnosed GD, antithyroid drugs for less than 3 months. For both TCR sequencing and RNA sequencing, RNA was extracted from PBMCs using TRIzol. Graves' disease was diagnosed according to American Thyroid Association guidelines. The patients came from an endocrinology department in Xi'an, China. Each patient gave 9 to 10 milliliters of peripheral blood, collected in an EDTA anticoagulant tube. Ficoll Paque Plus density gradient separation was used to isolate PBMCs, and no further T cell sorting was performed. An Agilent 2100 Bioanalyzer and agarose gel were used to check RNA quality, and a NanoDrop 2000 was used to measure RNA concentration. This same sample was also part of a study on T cells in Graves' hyperthyroidism and ophthalmopathy. The second paper states: Stable Graves' hyperthyroidism was defined as the absence of progression to ophthalmopathy over 18 months of follow-up. The hyperthyroidism patients were between 18 and 65 years old and newly diagnosed, with a disease duration of less than 2 months. Exclusion was applied to patients with uncontrolled infections, other autoimmune diseases, pregnancy or lactation. Clinical symptoms, serum thyroxine and TRAb, thyroid ultrasound, and orbital computed tomography formed the basis for the diagnoses. A first-round RT-PCR of the TCR CDR3 used the HTBI primer set with the Qiagen OneStep RT-PCR kit. Most expanded thyroid clonotypes (frequency above 0.001) were also detected in blood, a finding suggesting that blood repertoires may reflect thyroid immune responses. A 13 V-J signature model separated ophthalmopathy from stable hyperthyroidism, with nearly 90% sensitivity and approximately 81% specificity in cross-validation and 80%/75% in testing. In validation, the model predicted progression to ophthalmopathy a median of about 6.8 months before onset, with around 70% sensitivity and around 76% specificity. To identify TCR V-J signatures that set the groups apart, the researchers used a discovery cohort of about a hundred patients, made up of 40 to 45 with Graves' ophthalmopathy and around 58 with stable Graves' hyperthyroidism. Prospective prediction of ophthalmopathy was tested in an independent validation cohort consisting of some 19 hyperthyroidism patients and some 17 patients who later progressed to ophthalmopathy. The 90 to 100 discovery patients were randomly split 7:3 into training and test sets. In addition, the study compared T-cell repertoires in thyroid tissue and in blood from about 6 Graves' hyperthyroidism patients. Once sampling was done, hyperthyroidism patients were given methimazole at a starting dose of 30 mg daily, whereas ophthalmopathy patients were given high-dose intravenous methylprednisolone. A second multiplex PCR round built the libraries, followed by size selection and purification. Sequencing of the libraries was done on an Illumina HiSeq2000 using paired-end 100 bp reads. SOAPnuke was used to process the raw data, with reads discarded if the reads contained adapters or uncalled bases, had a mean Phred below 15, or lacked an exact constant-primer or identifier match. COPE v1.2.5 was used to merge the high-quality paired reads, and each unique nucleotide sequence was defined as a clonotype. MiTCR v1.1 was used to align clonotypes to the IMGT TRBV, TRBD and TRBJ reference segments. Analysis was restricted to V-J combinations with a frequency above 0.0001, which covered about 99% of repertoires. The TCS score was defined as F50 (clonal expansion) divided by E x V (chaos), with BLOSUM62-based TCRdist calculated between CDR3 peptides within each V-J. Welch's t-statistics and random forest reduced roughly 540 V-J features to roughly 13, which were used in a naive Bayes classifier (R e1071). No statistical method was used to set the sample size in advance, and investigators knew the group allocation. TCR Vbeta CDR3 sequencing of approximately 140 peripheral blood samples (approximately 44 ophthalmopathy, 70 to 85 hyperthyroidism and roughly 17 progressor patients) is reported in the paper.

The sequence is built from TRBV7-9 and TRBJ2-1; TRBD1 might be the D gene, on 6 matching bases. This clonotype was sampled from a young man with Graves disease. Donor details come from another sample of the same person, matched by shared clones. The source material was peripheral blood mononuclear cells (PBMCs), sampled at new diagnosis, from a patient treated with antithyroid drugs. The CDR3 region reads CASSPTTGWVQFF. The base sequence is TGTGCCAGCAGCCCCACGACAGGATGGGTGCAGTTCTTC.